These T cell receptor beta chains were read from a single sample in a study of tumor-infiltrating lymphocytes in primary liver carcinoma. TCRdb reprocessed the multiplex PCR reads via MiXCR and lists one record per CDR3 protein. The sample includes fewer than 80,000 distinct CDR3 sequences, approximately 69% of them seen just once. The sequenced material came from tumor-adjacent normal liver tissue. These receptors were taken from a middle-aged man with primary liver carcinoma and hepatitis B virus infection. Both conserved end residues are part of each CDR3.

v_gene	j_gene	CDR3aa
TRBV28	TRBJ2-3	CASSLWLRLAVFSTDMQYF
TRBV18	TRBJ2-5	CASSPDGEGSAGTQYF
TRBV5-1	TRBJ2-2	CTSSAIQWAANTGELFF
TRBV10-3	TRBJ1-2	CAVSWDSGGYTF
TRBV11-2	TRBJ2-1	CTSSQGTSNYNEQFF
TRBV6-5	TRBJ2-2	CARSSGTGGKFGVLFF
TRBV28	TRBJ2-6	CVSSSPGGWGVLTF
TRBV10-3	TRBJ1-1	CAMSIPGRGTEAFF
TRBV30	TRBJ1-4	CVCSRTGDGEKLFF
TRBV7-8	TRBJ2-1	CASSPLGGSAVSNNEQFF
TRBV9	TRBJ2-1	CASGPPFASNEQFF
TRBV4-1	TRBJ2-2	CTSSQDFAKGTGELFF
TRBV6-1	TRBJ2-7	CASSSRLAGLYEQYF
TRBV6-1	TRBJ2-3	CASSDPRLAGTDTQYF
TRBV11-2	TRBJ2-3	CVSSSQILPDTQYF
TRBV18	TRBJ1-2	CASSRREGAYGAAF
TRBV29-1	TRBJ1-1	CSAVKILNTEAFF
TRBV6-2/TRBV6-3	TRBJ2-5	CASSYLRVPGETQYF
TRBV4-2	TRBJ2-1	CAAAKTSGPSPYNDQFF
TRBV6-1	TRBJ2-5	CASSGGLAQETQYF
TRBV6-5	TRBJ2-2	CASSYRPNHNTGEWFF
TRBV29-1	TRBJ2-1	CSARPLGNEQFF
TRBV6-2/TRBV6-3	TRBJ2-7	CASGLGTSGSYEQYF
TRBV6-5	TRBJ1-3	CASKQGNGNTIYF
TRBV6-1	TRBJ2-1	CASSALSGNYDEQFF
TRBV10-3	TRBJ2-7	CAISEAGHERCF